This T cell receptor beta chain was recorded in a study of Ad26.COV2.S vaccination and SARS-CoV-2 variants. Assay used: immunoSEQ multiplex PCR; TCRdb lists only in-frame clones, some missing. Among hundreds of thousands of clones, approximately 89% were seen once, and the ten largest hold about 2.5%. Trimming stripped 3 bases from V and 6 bases from J, with 12 bases between. The CDR3 totals 14 residues. Germline V gives CDR1 LNHNV, CDR2 YYDKDF (reference sequence). The sample's treatment: 15 to 20 received Ad26.COV2.S at low or high dose, single or two shots; 5 received placebo; per-sample allocation not given. The study sampled participants on day 63 after the first vaccine or placebo injection.

The TCR was taken from a person between 18 and 65 years old who received the Ad26.COV2.S COVID-19 vaccine or a placebo. The source material was peripheral blood, sampled in a trial of Ad26.COV2.S vaccine versus placebo. The chain combines TRBV15 with TRBJ1-5, with a weak D call TRBD1 (5 bases). The CDR3 here is CATSRGVGIQPQHF. The CDR3 DNA follows: TGTGCCACCAGCAGGGGGGTCGGGATTCAGCCCCAGCATTTT.